This TCR beta chain came from a study of blood T cell repertoires in COVID-19. Looking at the study overall: The study drew acute and convalescent COVID-19 samples from the United States, Italy and Spain. T cells, B-cell-depleted T cells, or PBMCs supplied cDNA or gDNA.

Per the study methods: Nucleated cell counts were estimated from reference gene primer amplification. Libraries were prepared by immunoSEQ multiplex PCR; TCRdb keeps only in-frame clonotypes and omits some of them. The DNA was the basis for D and trimming; V, J and clone size are from that table. In the table there are 190,000 or so clones, approximately 90% of which are singletons. The length of the CDR3 is 15 residues. Germline values: CDR1 SGDLS, CDR2 YYNGEE. J lost 2 bases, V lost 4 bases, and 6 bases had no gene match. The sample consisted of peripheral blood. This receptor was identified in a woman younger than 35 who had recovered from COVID-19. This chain joins TRBV9 and TRBJ2-3, with TRBD2 matching over 8 bases. CDR3 in amino acids: CASSLSGEPTDTQYF. The CDR3 DNA reads TGTGCCAGCAGCCTTAGCGGGGAGCCCACAGATACGCAGTATTTT. Supplemented by reference TRBV9 and TRBJ2-3, the full variable domain reads DSGVTQTPKHLITATGQRVTLRCSPRSGDLSVYWYQQSLDQGLQFLIQYYNGEERAKGNILERFSAQQFPDLHSELNLSSLELGDSALYFCASSLSGEPTDTQYFGPGTRLTVL.